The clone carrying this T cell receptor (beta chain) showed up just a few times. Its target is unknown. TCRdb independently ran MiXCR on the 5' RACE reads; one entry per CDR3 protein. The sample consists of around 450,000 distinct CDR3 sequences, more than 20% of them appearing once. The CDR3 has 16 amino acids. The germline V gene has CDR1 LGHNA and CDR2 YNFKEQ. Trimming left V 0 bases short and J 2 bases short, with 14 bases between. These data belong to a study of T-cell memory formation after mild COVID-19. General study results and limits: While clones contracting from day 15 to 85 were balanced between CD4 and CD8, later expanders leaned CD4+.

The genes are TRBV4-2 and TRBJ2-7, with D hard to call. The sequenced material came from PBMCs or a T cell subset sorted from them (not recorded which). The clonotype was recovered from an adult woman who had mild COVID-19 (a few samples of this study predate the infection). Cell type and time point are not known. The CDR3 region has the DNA TGTGCCAGCAGCCAAGATTGGGCCGCTACGACCTACGAGCAGTACTTC. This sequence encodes CASSQDWAATTYEQYF.